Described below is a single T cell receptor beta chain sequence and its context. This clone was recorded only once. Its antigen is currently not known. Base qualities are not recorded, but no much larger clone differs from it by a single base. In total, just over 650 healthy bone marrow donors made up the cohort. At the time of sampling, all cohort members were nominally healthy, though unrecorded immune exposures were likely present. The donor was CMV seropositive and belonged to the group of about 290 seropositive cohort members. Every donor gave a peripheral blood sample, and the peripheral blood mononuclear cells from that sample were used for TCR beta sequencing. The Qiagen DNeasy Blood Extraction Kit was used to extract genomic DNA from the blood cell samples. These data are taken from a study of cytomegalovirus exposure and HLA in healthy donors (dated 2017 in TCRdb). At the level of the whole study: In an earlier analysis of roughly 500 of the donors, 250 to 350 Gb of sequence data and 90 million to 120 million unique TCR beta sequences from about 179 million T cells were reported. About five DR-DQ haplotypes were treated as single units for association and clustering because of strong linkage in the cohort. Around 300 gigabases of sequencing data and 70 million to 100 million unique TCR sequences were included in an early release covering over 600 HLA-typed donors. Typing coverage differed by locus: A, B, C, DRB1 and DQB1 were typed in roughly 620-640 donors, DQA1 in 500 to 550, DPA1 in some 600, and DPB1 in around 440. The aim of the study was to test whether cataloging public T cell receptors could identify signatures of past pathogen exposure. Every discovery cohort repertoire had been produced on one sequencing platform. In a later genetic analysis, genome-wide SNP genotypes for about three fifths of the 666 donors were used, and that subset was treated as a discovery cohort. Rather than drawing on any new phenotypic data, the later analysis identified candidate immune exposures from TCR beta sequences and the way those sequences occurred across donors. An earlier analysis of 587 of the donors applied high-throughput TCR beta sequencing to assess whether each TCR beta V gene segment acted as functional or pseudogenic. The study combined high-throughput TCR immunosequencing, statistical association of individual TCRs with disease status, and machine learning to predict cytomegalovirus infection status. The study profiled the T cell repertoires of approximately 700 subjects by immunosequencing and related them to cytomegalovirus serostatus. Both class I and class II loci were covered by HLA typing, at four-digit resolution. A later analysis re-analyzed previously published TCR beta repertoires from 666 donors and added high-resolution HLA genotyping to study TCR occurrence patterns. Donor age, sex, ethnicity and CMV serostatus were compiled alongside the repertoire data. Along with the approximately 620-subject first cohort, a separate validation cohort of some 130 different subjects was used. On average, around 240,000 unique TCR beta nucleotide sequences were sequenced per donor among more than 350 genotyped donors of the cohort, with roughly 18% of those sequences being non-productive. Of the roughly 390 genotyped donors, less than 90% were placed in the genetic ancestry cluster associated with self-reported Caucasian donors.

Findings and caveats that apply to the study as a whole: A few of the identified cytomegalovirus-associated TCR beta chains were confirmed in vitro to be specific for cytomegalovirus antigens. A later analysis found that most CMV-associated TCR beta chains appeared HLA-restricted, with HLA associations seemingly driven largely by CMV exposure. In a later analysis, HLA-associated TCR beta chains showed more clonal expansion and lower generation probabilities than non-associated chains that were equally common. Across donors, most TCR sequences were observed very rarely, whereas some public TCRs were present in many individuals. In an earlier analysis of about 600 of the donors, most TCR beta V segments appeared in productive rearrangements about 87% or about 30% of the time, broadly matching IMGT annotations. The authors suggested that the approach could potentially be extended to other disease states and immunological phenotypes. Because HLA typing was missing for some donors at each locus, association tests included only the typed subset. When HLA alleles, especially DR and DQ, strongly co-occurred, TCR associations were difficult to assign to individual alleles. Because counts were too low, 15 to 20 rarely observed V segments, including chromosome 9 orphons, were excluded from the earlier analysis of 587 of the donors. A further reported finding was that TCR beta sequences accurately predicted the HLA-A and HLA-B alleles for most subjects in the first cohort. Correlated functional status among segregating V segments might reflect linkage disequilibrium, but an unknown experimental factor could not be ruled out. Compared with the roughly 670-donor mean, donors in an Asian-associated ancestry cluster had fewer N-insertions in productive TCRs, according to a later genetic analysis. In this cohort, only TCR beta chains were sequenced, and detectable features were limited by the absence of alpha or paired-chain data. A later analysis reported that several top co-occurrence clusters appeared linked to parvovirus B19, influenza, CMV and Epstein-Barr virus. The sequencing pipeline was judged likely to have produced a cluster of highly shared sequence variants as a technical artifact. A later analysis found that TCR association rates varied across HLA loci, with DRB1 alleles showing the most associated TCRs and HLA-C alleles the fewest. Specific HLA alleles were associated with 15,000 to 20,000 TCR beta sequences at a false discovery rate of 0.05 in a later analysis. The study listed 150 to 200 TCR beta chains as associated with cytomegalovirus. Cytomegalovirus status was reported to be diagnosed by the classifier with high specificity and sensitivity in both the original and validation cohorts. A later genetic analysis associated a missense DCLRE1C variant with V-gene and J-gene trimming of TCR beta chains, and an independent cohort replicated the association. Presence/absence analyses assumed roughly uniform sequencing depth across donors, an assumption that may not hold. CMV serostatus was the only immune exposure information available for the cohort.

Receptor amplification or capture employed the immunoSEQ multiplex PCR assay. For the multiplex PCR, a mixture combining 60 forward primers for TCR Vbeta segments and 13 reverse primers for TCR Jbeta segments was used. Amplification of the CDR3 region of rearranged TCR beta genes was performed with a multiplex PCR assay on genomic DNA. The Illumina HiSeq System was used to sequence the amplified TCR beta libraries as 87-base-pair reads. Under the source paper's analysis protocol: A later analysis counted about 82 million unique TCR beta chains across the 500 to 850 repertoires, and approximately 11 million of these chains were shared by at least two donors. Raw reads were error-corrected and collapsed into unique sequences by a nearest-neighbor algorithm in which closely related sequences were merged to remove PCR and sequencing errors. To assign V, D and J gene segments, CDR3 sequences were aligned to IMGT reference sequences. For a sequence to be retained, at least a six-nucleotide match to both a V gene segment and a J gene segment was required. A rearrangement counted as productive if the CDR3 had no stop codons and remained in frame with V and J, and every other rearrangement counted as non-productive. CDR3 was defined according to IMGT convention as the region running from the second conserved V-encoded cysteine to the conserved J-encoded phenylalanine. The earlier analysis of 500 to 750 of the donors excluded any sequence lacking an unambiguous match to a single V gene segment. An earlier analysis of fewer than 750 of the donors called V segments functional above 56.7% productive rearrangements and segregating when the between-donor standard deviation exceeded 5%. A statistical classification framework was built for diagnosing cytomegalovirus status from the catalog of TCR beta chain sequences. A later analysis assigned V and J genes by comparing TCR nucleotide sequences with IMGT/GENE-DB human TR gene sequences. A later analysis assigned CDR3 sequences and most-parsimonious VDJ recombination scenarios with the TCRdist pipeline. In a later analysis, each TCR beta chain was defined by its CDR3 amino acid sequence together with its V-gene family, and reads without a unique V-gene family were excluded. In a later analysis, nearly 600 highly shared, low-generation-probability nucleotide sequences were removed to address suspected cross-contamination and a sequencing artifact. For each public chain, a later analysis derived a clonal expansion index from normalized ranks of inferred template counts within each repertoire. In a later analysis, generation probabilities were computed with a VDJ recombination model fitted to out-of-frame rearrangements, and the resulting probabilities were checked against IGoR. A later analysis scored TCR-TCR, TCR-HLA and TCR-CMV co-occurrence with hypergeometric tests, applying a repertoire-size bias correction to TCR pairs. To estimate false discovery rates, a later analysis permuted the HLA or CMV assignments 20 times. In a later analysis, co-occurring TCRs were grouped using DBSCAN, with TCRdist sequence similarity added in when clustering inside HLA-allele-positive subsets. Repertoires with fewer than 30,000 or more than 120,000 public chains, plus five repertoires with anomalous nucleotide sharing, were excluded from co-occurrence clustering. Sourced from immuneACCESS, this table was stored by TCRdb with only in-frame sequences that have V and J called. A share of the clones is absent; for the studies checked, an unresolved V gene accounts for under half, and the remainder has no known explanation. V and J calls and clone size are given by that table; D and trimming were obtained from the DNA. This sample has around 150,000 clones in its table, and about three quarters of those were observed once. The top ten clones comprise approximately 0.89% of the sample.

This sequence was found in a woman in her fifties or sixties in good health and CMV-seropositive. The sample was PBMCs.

The CDR3 has the sequence CASSEWGNSYEHEYF. The nucleotides are TGTGCCAGCAGTGAATGGGGCAATTCCTACGAGCACGAGTACTTC. The rearrangement combines TRBV2 with TRBJ2-7; the D gene is perhaps TRBD1, on 5 matching bases. Trimming costs V 2 bases and J 11 bases, and their ends lie 22 bases apart. Via the germline V gene, CDR1 is SNHLY and CDR2 FYNNEI. The CDR3 contains 15 residues, cysteine and phenylalanine counted. Kept here is only the CDR3 DNA, which spans 45 bases and is read in frame from base 1.